These 4 T cell receptor beta chains came from one sample sequenced in a study of human T cells and chemical hapten exposure. Specified time point: patch test 1, 2 weeks after DPC sensitization. Indicated treatment: therapeutic diphenylcyclopropenone sensitization with weekly scalp DPC. TCRdb ran MiXCR on the RACE reads and lists one entry per CDR3 protein. Counted here are roughly 190,000 distinct CDR3 sequences, about 20% occurring once; the ten biggest clones make up about 6.7%. This specimen was whole blood, taken in connection with sensitization to the hapten diphenylcyclopropenone (DPC). Receptors were obtained from a woman aged 45-60 years with alopecia areata. Some clones in this sample may be carry-over from other donors' samples.

This clonotype has a handful of counts. This chain joins TRBV29-1 and TRBJ2-1, with D possibly being TRBD2 (5 bases). V was pared by 4 bases and J by 9 bases, with 16 bases between. The CDR3 is 13 amino acids. Germline loops: CDR1 SQVTM, CDR2 ANQGSEA. The CDR3 here is CSVVRLATIEQFF. Written as DNA, the CDR3 is TGCAGCGTTGTCAGGCTAGCTACGATTGAGCAGTTCTTC.

This chain connects TRBV6-5 to TRBJ1-5; no clear D. V lost 6 bases to trimming and J lost 7 bases, with 16 bases between them. CDR1 and CDR2 (germline): MNHEY, SVGAGI. The CDR3 has 14 amino acids. The CDR3 sequence is CASSITGSWQPQHF. The CDR3 nucleotides are TGTGCCAGCAGCATCACGGGTTCCTGGCAGCCCCAGCATTTT.

CDR3 in DNA: TGTGCCAGCAGTTTAGTGGGGGACATTGACACCGGGGAGCTGTTTTTT. Encoded protein: CASSLVGDIDTGELFF. V usage is TRBV12-3 or TRBV12-4 and J usage is TRBJ2-2; D might be TRBD1 (6 bases). Trimming took 1 base from V and 3 from J, leaving 12 bases between them. This CDR3 spans 16 amino acids.

The J gene is TRBJ2-7, the V gene TRBV6-1, with D perhaps being TRBD1 or TRBD2 (5 bases each). The length of the CDR3 is 15 residues. From germline, CDR1 is MNHNS and CDR2 SASEGT. V was trimmed by 6 bases and J by 7 bases, leaving 22 bases between them. CDR3 loop: CASRDPSGHYWEQYF. The CDR3 coding sequence is TGTGCCAGCAGGGATCCCTCGGGGCACTACTGGGAGCAGTACTTC.